This T cell receptor (beta chain) was retrieved from a study of beta chain features in type 1 diabetes. Whole-study findings and limits: Using cDNA template may skew counts toward highly expressing activated cells. In patients and controls equally, PCR might favor templates that are shorter.

This clone was recorded a few times. Its specificity is not known. In germline, CDR1 is MNHEY, CDR2 SVGAGI. There are 14 residues in the CDR3. The V end lost 2 bases, the J end lost 6 bases, and 13 bases lay between the germline ends. Sequencing targeted expressed TCRB transcripts, as all isolated RNA had been reverse transcribed. Naive, central memory and regulatory T cell samples averaged around 3.5 million immunoSEQ reads each. Sequencing used immunoSEQ multiplex PCR; TCRdb keeps in-frame clones, though not all of them. This table holds 390,000 or so clones, 14% found once. Via CD45RO/CCR7/CD25/CD127/CD95/CD27, cells of the CD4+ naive, central memory, regulatory and stem cell-like memory subsets were sorted.

The receptor's source is a man aged 25-45 years in good health. The chain has TRBV6-5 and TRBJ2-5; D is perhaps TRBD2 (6 bases). Sequenced: naive CD4+ T cells from blood. Here the CDR3 reads CASSYIGGTKTQYF. CDR3 sequence (DNA): TGTGCCAGCAGTTACATTGGGGGGACGAAGACCCAGTACTTC.